The clone carrying this T cell receptor beta chain was seen more than once but under ten times. Its antigen is not identified. The data are from a study of T cell responses to AZD1222 COVID-19 vaccine. Study-level information: It was second doses at about 4 or about 12 weeks that were pooled.

General study points: Baseline seropositives among AZD1222 recipients totaled only 5 to 7. Reportedly, nearly half the spike-specific TCRs target unmutated variant regions.

V lost 4 bases and J 7 bases, leaving 11 bases between the germline ends. The germline CDR1 and CDR2 sequences are PRHDT and FYEKMQ (reference sequence). This CDR3 has 12 residues. Repertoires were generated with immunoSEQ multiplex PCR, while TCRdb's copy carries only in-frame clones and drops some. The sample shows 150,000 to 200,000 clones, over 80% of them seen only once. The source of this sequence is an adult in good health. The genes are TRBV13 and TRBJ2-7; unclear D gene. Sequenced material: peripheral blood, taken on day 0 of AZD1222 vaccination. The CDR3 DNA is TGTGCCAGCAGCTGGGTGAATGGTGAGCAGTACTTC. Residues: CASSWVNGEQYF.